This T cell receptor beta chain was observed in a study of T cells expressing NK-cell markers. About the research overall: Investigators obtained TCR beta repertoires from sorted CD3+CD56+NKG2C+, CD3+CD56+NKG2C- and CD3+CD56-NKG2C+ T cells.

As the method of synthesis, 5'RACE template switching with UMIs yielded TCR beta cDNA. TCRdb re-called the 5' RACE reads; one entry per CDR3 protein, DNA not given. The specimen's table records roughly 390,000 distinct CDR3 sequences. The CDR3 sequence is 13 residues long. Germline CDR1 reads MNHNS; CDR2 reads SASEGT. Comments on this clonotype: Its matching antigen is unknown.

Findings and caveats of the study: A range of 1.0-7.0% of CD8+ T cells consisted of dominant NKG2C+ clonotypes in six donors. These clonotypes, the leaders elsewhere, also led the CD3+CD56-NKG2C+ fraction in a few donors.

Source material: blood T cells: a sorted CD56 or NKG2C T cell subset, CD4+ or CD8+ T cells, or bulk PBMC T cells (not recorded which). This TCR came from a woman in her 50s in good health. The rearrangement links TRBV6-1 to TRBJ2-3; the D gene TCRdb calls, TRBD1, cannot be checked with no DNA. This CDR3 is CATLTGVTDTQYF.